The rows below give T cell receptor beta chains drawn from one sample of a study of blood T cell repertoires in COVID-19. Method: immunoSEQ multiplex PCR; TCRdb's copy keeps in-frame clones and lacks some. Of tens of thousands of clones listed, more than 85% are singletons. The sample was peripheral blood. The receptor source for this set is a human donor with active COVID-19. The donor label of this sample is uncertain. The CDR3 runs from the conserved cysteine through the conserved F or W. The order of the fields is J gene, V gene, clone size, CDR3 protein. Expanded clones get a size class; other rows say once, few or many, or leave the size out.

j_gene: TRBJ2-1
v_gene: TRBV30
abundance: -
CDR3aa: CAWREAGGPRQFF

j_gene: TRBJ1-1
v_gene: TRBV5-4
abundance: -
CDR3aa: CASSKTDPNTEAFF

j_gene: TRBJ2-7
v_gene: TRBV3-1/TRBV3-2
abundance: -
CDR3aa: CASSQDQKRHEQYF

j_gene: TRBJ2-7
v_gene: TRBV6-5
abundance: once
CDR3aa: CASRFGLSLEQYF

j_gene: TRBJ2-7
v_gene: TRBV28
abundance: -
CDR3aa: CASKLEQGYEQYF

j_gene: TRBJ1-2
v_gene: TRBV11-2
abundance: once
CDR3aa: CASSASTGYYGYTF

j_gene: TRBJ2-5
v_gene: TRBV6-1
abundance: -
CDR3aa: CASSESRENQYF

j_gene: TRBJ2-7
v_gene: TRBV19
abundance: once
CDR3aa: CASSMLPASGSPRSYEQYF

j_gene: TRBJ2-3
v_gene: TRBV10-1
abundance: -
CDR3aa: CASRAGYANTQYF

j_gene: TRBJ2-3
v_gene: TRBV6-2/TRBV6-3
abundance: -
CDR3aa: CASSYSGTGAVRSTDTQYF

j_gene: TRBJ1-4
v_gene: TRBV6-5
abundance: -
CDR3aa: CASRDTGATEKLFF

j_gene: TRBJ2-4
v_gene: TRBV5-1
abundance: -
CDR3aa: CASSTGDRGNIQYF

j_gene: TRBJ2-5
v_gene: TRBV5-1
abundance: -
CDR3aa: CASSLAGGRETQYF

j_gene: TRBJ2-2
v_gene: TRBV19
abundance: -
CDR3aa: CASSLSVTGELFF

j_gene: TRBJ2-1
v_gene: TRBV4-2
abundance: -
CDR3aa: CASSQDGLDYNEQFF

j_gene: TRBJ2-6
v_gene: TRBV4-3
abundance: -
CDR3aa: CASSQGRSGANVLTF

j_gene: TRBJ2-7
v_gene: TRBV3-1/TRBV3-2
abundance: -
CDR3aa: CASSQQGTGAEQYF

j_gene: TRBJ2-1
v_gene: TRBV7-2
abundance: -
CDR3aa: CASSSGLLPYNEQFF

j_gene: TRBJ2-1
v_gene: TRBV6-5
abundance: -
CDR3aa: CASSYIRGASNEQFF

j_gene: TRBJ1-5
v_gene: TRBV28
abundance: -
CDR3aa: CASSLHRDRAPQHF

j_gene: TRBJ2-1
v_gene: TRBV4-2
abundance: few
CDR3aa: CASSQVNEQFF

j_gene: TRBJ2-7
v_gene: TRBV5-1
abundance: -
CDR3aa: CASSLRTGHEQYF

j_gene: TRBJ2-5
v_gene: TRBV19
abundance: many
CDR3aa: CAGPYWGPTSGAPAETQYF

j_gene: TRBJ2-2
v_gene: TRBV29-1
abundance: once
CDR3aa: CSVGRPGTVNTGELFF

j_gene: TRBJ2-7
v_gene: TRBV28
abundance: once
CDR3aa: CASRATGNAYEQYF

j_gene: TRBJ1-1
v_gene: TRBV6-5
abundance: -
CDR3aa: CASSHPTGPTTEAFF

j_gene: TRBJ1-2
v_gene: TRBV5-4
abundance: -
CDR3aa: CASSLRGGYTF

j_gene: TRBJ1-2
v_gene: TRBV11-2
abundance: -
CDR3aa: CASSLVGGAGYGYTF

j_gene: TRBJ2-7
v_gene: TRBV28
abundance: -
CDR3aa: CASSLGQGGWNEQYF

j_gene: TRBJ2-6
v_gene: TRBV4-3
abundance: -
CDR3aa: CASSHDRAGANVLTF

j_gene: TRBJ1-5
v_gene: TRBV7-9
abundance: -
CDR3aa: CASSLAFTGGSNQPQHF

j_gene: TRBJ2-5
v_gene: TRBV28
abundance: -
CDR3aa: CASSSSTLRETQYF

j_gene: TRBJ1-1
v_gene: TRBV6-5
abundance: -
CDR3aa: CASTPGAGGPVEAFF

j_gene: TRBJ2-1
v_gene: TRBV24-1
abundance: -
CDR3aa: CATSDPGLAGLNEQFF

j_gene: TRBJ1-5
v_gene: TRBV10-1
abundance: -
CDR3aa: CASNEYTGSNQPQHF

j_gene: TRBJ2-3
v_gene: TRBV18
abundance: -
CDR3aa: CASSPGTSSTDTQYF

j_gene: TRBJ1-5
v_gene: TRBV19
abundance: -
CDR3aa: CASSPTPDYSNQPQHF

j_gene: TRBJ2-1
v_gene: TRBV6-5
abundance: -
CDR3aa: CASSSHLTGGYNEQFF

j_gene: TRBJ2-7
v_gene: TRBV9
abundance: -
CDR3aa: CASSEKGQGMDEQYF

j_gene: TRBJ2-7
v_gene: TRBV11-3
abundance: -
CDR3aa: CASSLDSGTVYEQYF

j_gene: TRBJ2-3
v_gene: TRBV11-3
abundance: once
CDR3aa: CASRSRGWADTQYF

j_gene: TRBJ1-5
v_gene: TRBV18
abundance: -
CDR3aa: CASSAPSGVSNQPQHF

j_gene: TRBJ1-3
v_gene: TRBV20-1
abundance: -
CDR3aa: CSASNQTSGNTIYF